These 5 T cell receptor beta chains were sequenced from one sample in a study of shared clonotypes between healthy human individuals. Measured with immunoSEQ multiplex PCR; TCRdb has only the in-frame clones, and not every one. The sample lists more than 2 million clones, roughly 95% occurring once. The sequencing input was naive CD4+ T cells sorted from blood. The subset here: CD45RA+ positively selected. Source of these receptors: a man aged 18 to 29 in good health.

The chain uses TRBV10-3 and TRBJ1-1; 8 bases are a match to TRBD1. Germline-derived CDR1 and CDR2 are ENHRY and SYGVKD. The junction had 4 bases not matched to a gene; V was cut back by 6 bases and J by 1 base. CDR3 length: 14 residues. The CDR3 nucleotides read TGTGCCATCAGGAAGACAGGGGAGAACACTGAAGCTTTCTTT. Protein: CAIRKTGENTEAFF.

This chain joins TRBV7-9 and TRBJ1-2; tentatively, D is TRBD1 (5 bases). Germline CDR1 and CDR2: SEHNR and FQNEAQ (reference sequence). Trimming cost V 5 bases and J 4 bases, with 11 bases left between them. This CDR3 is built from 13 residues. The CDR3 sequence is CASSLLGGYGYTF. The CDR3 region has the DNA TGTGCCAGCAGCCTATTGGGGGGCTATGGCTACACCTTC.

The V and J genes are TRBV6-6 and TRBJ1-4; maybe TRBD1 (5 bases). Germline loops: CDR1 MNHNY, CDR2 SVGAGI (reference sequence). This CDR3 spans 11 amino acids. Between the trimmed V and J ends, which lost 5 bases and 8 bases, there was a span of 6 bases. The CDR3 nucleotides are TGTGCCAGCAGTCCAGGGGAAAAACTGTTTTTT. Amino acid sequence: CASSPGEKLFF.

Comment on this clone: This sample also contains other DNA sequences that code for the same CDR3. The chain joins TRBV5-1 to TRBJ2-5; 11 bases align to TRBD1. Trimming at V came to 4 bases and at J to 4 bases, leaving 6 bases not matched to a gene. The germline V gene encodes CDR1 SGHRS and CDR2 YFSETQ. The CDR3 contains 15 residues. In DNA form, the CDR3 reads TGCGCCAGCAGCGCCGGGACAGGGGGACGAGAGACCCAGTACTTC. The encoded protein is CASSAGTGGRETQYF.

J is TRBJ2-7 and V is TRBV30; D is undetermined. Germline-derived CDR1 and CDR2 are GTSNPN and SVGIG (reference sequence). CDR3 length equals 14 residues. V was pared by 1 base and J by 4 bases, with 14 bases between. CDR3 bases: TGTGCCTGGAGTGGGTCGATAAAGACTTACGAGCAGTACTTC. This codes for CAWSGSIKTYEQYF.